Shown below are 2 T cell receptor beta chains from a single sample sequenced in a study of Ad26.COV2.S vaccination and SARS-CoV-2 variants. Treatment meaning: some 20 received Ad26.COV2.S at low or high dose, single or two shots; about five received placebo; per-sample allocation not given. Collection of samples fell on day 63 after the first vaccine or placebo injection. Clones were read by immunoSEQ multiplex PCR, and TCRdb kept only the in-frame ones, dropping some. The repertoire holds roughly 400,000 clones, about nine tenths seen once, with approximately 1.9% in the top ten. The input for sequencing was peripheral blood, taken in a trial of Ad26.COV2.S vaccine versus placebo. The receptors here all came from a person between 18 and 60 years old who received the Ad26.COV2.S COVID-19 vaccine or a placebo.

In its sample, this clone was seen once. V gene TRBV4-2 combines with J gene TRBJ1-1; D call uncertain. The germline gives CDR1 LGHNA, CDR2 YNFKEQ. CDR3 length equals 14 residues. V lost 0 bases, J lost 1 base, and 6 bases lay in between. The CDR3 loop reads CASSQDLSNTEAFF. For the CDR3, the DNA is TGTGCCAGCAGCCAAGATTTATCGAACACTGAAGCTTTCTTT.

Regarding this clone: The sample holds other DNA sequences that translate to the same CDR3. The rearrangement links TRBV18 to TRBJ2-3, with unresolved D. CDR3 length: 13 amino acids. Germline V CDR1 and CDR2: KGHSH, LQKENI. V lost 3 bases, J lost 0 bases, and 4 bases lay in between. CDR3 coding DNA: TGTGCCAGCTCACCTCCTAGCACAGATACGCAGTATTTT. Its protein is CASSPPSTDTQYF.